The rows below give T cell receptor beta chains drawn from one sample of a study of T cells in Graves' hyperthyroidism and ophthalmopathy. From the multiplex PCR reads, TCRdb called clonotypes with MiXCR, one entry per CDR3 protein. The sample has hundreds of thousands of distinct CDR3 sequences; 18% are singletons. The sequencing sample was made of blood. These receptor sequences come from a woman in her 50s with Graves' hyperthyroidism that later progressed to Graves' ophthalmopathy. CDR3s include the opening cysteine and the closing phenylalanine or tryptophan. D genes are given only for firm matches. Only part of the rows carry a size: once, few, many, or a class if the clone is expanded.

j_gene: TRBJ1-1
v_gene: TRBV18
d_gene: .
abundance: many
CDR3nt: TGTGCCAGCTCACCCTTACCGAACACTGAAGCTTTCTTT
CDR3aa: CASSPLPNTEAFF

j_gene: TRBJ2-3
v_gene: TRBV7-9
d_gene: .
abundance: few
CDR3nt: TGTGCCAGCAGCCCGACGGGCCTAGCGGATACGCAGTATTTT
CDR3aa: CASSPTGLADTQYF

j_gene: TRBJ2-2
v_gene: TRBV19
d_gene: TRBD1
abundance: few
CDR3nt: TGTGCCAGTAACCCCGGACAGGGGGGGTACACCGGGGAGCTGTTTTTT
CDR3aa: CASNPGQGGYTGELFF

j_gene: TRBJ1-3
v_gene: TRBV29-1
d_gene: .
abundance: few
CDR3nt: TGCAGCGTCGCAGTGGACCTCTCTGGAAACACCATATATTTT
CDR3aa: CSVAVDLSGNTIYF

j_gene: TRBJ2-5
v_gene: TRBV12-3/TRBV12-4
d_gene: TRBD2
abundance: many
CDR3nt: TGTGCCAGCAGTTTGGCGAGCGGGGGAACGGAGACCCAGTACTTC
CDR3aa: CASSLASGGTETQYF

j_gene: TRBJ1-1
v_gene: TRBV19
d_gene: .
abundance: .
CDR3nt: TGTGCCAGTAGATACAGTCATACTGAAGCTTTCTTT
CDR3aa: CASRYSHTEAFF

j_gene: TRBJ1-6
v_gene: TRBV25-1
d_gene: .
abundance: few
CDR3nt: TGTGCCTCCCACCGGGGGGTCGAATCACCCCTCCACTTT
CDR3aa: CASHRGVESPLHF

j_gene: TRBJ2-3
v_gene: TRBV6-1
d_gene: .
abundance: few
CDR3nt: TGTGCCAGCAGTGCCGGGACCCCCTCAAGGGATACGCAGTATTTT
CDR3aa: CASSAGTPSRDTQYF

j_gene: TRBJ2-1
v_gene: TRBV7-7
d_gene: TRBD2
abundance: many
CDR3nt: TGTGCTAGCAGCTCACAACTAGCGGGCTCTAACAATGAGCAGTTCTTC
CDR3aa: CASSSQLAGSNNEQFF

j_gene: TRBJ2-3
v_gene: TRBV9
d_gene: .
abundance: few
CDR3nt: TGTGCCAGCAGCGCCTCCTGGACGTCTGGAGATACGCAGTATTTT
CDR3aa: CASSASWTSGDTQYF

j_gene: TRBJ1-2
v_gene: TRBV27
d_gene: .
abundance: once
CDR3nt: TGTGCCAGCAGTTTAACACAGGGCTATGGCTACACCTTC
CDR3aa: CASSLTQGYGYTF

j_gene: TRBJ1-2
v_gene: TRBV20-1
d_gene: .
abundance: many
CDR3nt: TGCAGTGCGCGGCACCTACAGGGCCACTATGATGGCTACACCTTC
CDR3aa: CSARHLQGHYDGYTF

j_gene: TRBJ1-2
v_gene: TRBV7-2
d_gene: .
abundance: many
CDR3nt: TGTGCCAGCAGCGCGTACAGGGTTAACTATGGCTACACCTTC
CDR3aa: CASSAYRVNYGYTF

j_gene: TRBJ1-6
v_gene: TRBV9
d_gene: TRBD1
abundance: once
CDR3nt: TGTGCCAGCAGCTCAGGGGGTAGGCATTCACCCCTCCACTTT
CDR3aa: CASSSGGRHSPLHF

j_gene: TRBJ1-1
v_gene: TRBV14
d_gene: .
abundance: .
CDR3nt: TGTGCCAGCAGCAAGTCCCTCATAAGCACTGAAGCTTTCTTT
CDR3aa: CASSKSLISTEAFF

j_gene: TRBJ2-2
v_gene: TRBV2
d_gene: TRBD1
abundance: many
CDR3nt: TGTGCCAGCAGTCTTCGGACAGGGCAGACCGGGGAGCTGTTTTTT
CDR3aa: CASSLRTGQTGELFF

j_gene: TRBJ1-6
v_gene: TRBV7-8
d_gene: TRBD1
abundance: .
CDR3nt: TGTGCCAGCAGCTTAGAGGGGGTTTCTGGGACAGGGGTGAATAATTCACCCCTCCACTTT
CDR3aa: CASSLEGVSGTGVNNSPLHF

j_gene: TRBJ1-2
v_gene: TRBV7-9
d_gene: .
abundance: .
CDR3nt: TGTGCCACCAGCCGTACTAACTATGGCTACACCTTC
CDR3aa: CATSRTNYGYTF

j_gene: TRBJ1-2
v_gene: TRBV6-2/TRBV6-3
d_gene: .
abundance: many
CDR3nt: TGTGCCAGCAGTTACGCGACATATGGCTACACCTTC
CDR3aa: CASSYATYGYTF

j_gene: TRBJ2-3
v_gene: TRBV2
d_gene: TRBD2
abundance: many
CDR3nt: TGTGCCAGCAGCCTCTCAGCGGGGGGGCGGTTAGGCACAGATACGCAGTATTTT
CDR3aa: CASSLSAGGRLGTDTQYF

j_gene: TRBJ1-1
v_gene: TRBV12-3/TRBV12-4
d_gene: .
abundance: many
CDR3nt: TGTGCCAGCAGCGCCGGAAGGGAATCTATGAACACTGAAGCTTTCTTT
CDR3aa: CASSAGRESMNTEAFF

j_gene: TRBJ1-2
v_gene: TRBV2
d_gene: .
abundance: few
CDR3nt: TGTGCCAGCAGTGATCAGGGGCGGCTAGGCTATGGCTACACCTTC
CDR3aa: CASSDQGRLGYGYTF

j_gene: TRBJ2-3
v_gene: TRBV12-3/TRBV12-4
d_gene: TRBD1
abundance: few
CDR3nt: TGTGCCAGCAGGGGACAGAACACAGATACGCAGTATTTT
CDR3aa: CASRGQNTDTQYF

j_gene: TRBJ1-6
v_gene: TRBV12-3/TRBV12-4
d_gene: .
abundance: .
CDR3nt: TGTGCCAGCAGTTTAGAGGGGACGTGGAATTCACCCCTCCACTTT
CDR3aa: CASSLEGTWNSPLHF

j_gene: TRBJ2-2
v_gene: TRBV7-2
d_gene: .
abundance: few
CDR3nt: TGTGCCAGCAGCCCAAGGCAGATGAACACCGGGGAGCTGTTTTTT
CDR3aa: CASSPRQMNTGELFF

j_gene: TRBJ2-5
v_gene: TRBV3-1
d_gene: TRBD1
abundance: many
CDR3nt: TGTGCCAGCAGCCATAGGACAGGTCAAGAGACCCAGTACTTC
CDR3aa: CASSHRTGQETQYF

j_gene: TRBJ2-5
v_gene: TRBV5-6
d_gene: TRBD1
abundance: .
CDR3nt: TGTGCCAGCAGCTTGGAACAGGGGATTTCGGTGGAGACCCAGTACTTC
CDR3aa: CASSLEQGISVETQYF

j_gene: TRBJ2-3
v_gene: TRBV3-1
d_gene: TRBD2
abundance: many
CDR3nt: TGTGCCAGCAGCCAAGTAGCGGGGGGGCCCACAGATACGCAGTATTTT
CDR3aa: CASSQVAGGPTDTQYF

j_gene: TRBJ1-3
v_gene: TRBV12-3/TRBV12-4
d_gene: .
abundance: .
CDR3nt: TGTGCCAGCAGTTTGATGCCGGGAAACACCATATATTTT
CDR3aa: CASSLMPGNTIYF

j_gene: TRBJ2-5
v_gene: TRBV7-3
d_gene: .
abundance: few
CDR3nt: TGTGCCAGCAGCTTAGGGACGTCCGGGGCGGAGACCCAGTACTTC
CDR3aa: CASSLGTSGAETQYF

j_gene: TRBJ2-1
v_gene: TRBV27
d_gene: TRBD1
abundance: .
CDR3nt: TGTGCCAGCAGTTTTAATCAGGGGGCCCATGAGCAGTTCTTC
CDR3aa: CASSFNQGAHEQFF

j_gene: TRBJ2-5
v_gene: TRBV20-1
d_gene: .
abundance: .
CDR3nt: TGCAGTGCTAATAACGCAGAGACCCAGTACTTC
CDR3aa: CSANNAETQYF

j_gene: TRBJ1-2
v_gene: TRBV7-9
d_gene: TRBD1
abundance: .
CDR3nt: TGTGCCAGCAGCTACACTCCGGGACAGGGGGTCTATGGCTACACCTTC
CDR3aa: CASSYTPGQGVYGYTF

j_gene: TRBJ1-1
v_gene: TRBV18
d_gene: .
abundance: many
CDR3nt: TGTGCCAGCTCCCTAGACAGAAAGAACACTGAAGCTTTCTTT
CDR3aa: CASSLDRKNTEAFF

j_gene: TRBJ2-5
v_gene: TRBV11-2
d_gene: TRBD2
abundance: many
CDR3nt: TGTGCCAGCAGCTTAGGAACCCCGGGACTAGCGGGGGGGGGACAAGAGACCCAGTACTTC
CDR3aa: CASSLGTPGLAGGGQETQYF

j_gene: TRBJ2-4
v_gene: TRBV20-1
d_gene: .
abundance: .
CDR3nt: TGCAGTGCTAGTATAGAGAGCAAAAACATTCAGTACTTC
CDR3aa: CSASIESKNIQYF

j_gene: TRBJ2-2
v_gene: TRBV11-3
d_gene: .
abundance: many
CDR3nt: TGTGCCAGCAGCTTGAGGGTAACCGGGGAGCTGTTTTTT
CDR3aa: CASSLRVTGELFF

j_gene: TRBJ1-2
v_gene: TRBV6-2/TRBV6-3
d_gene: .
abundance: .
CDR3nt: TGTGCCAGCAGTTACGGTTTGTTGAGCTATGGCTACACCTTC
CDR3aa: CASSYGLLSYGYTF

j_gene: TRBJ1-2
v_gene: TRBV2
d_gene: TRBD1
abundance: few
CDR3nt: TGTGCCAGCAGTGCGCCAGGGGGAACTCGGGGCTACACCTTC
CDR3aa: CASSAPGGTRGYTF

j_gene: TRBJ2-7
v_gene: TRBV5-1
d_gene: .
abundance: many
CDR3nt: TGCGCCAGCAGCTTGGTCCTGCAGGTCGAAGAGCAGTACTTC
CDR3aa: CASSLVLQVEEQYF

j_gene: TRBJ1-1
v_gene: TRBV30
d_gene: .
abundance: many
CDR3nt: TGTGCCTGGAGTTATAACACTGAAGCTTTCTTT
CDR3aa: CAWSYNTEAFF

j_gene: TRBJ1-2
v_gene: TRBV9
d_gene: .
abundance: .
CDR3nt: TGTGCCAGCAGCGTAGTAGGGGACGCGGCCTATGGCTACACCTTC
CDR3aa: CASSVVGDAAYGYTF

j_gene: TRBJ1-5
v_gene: TRBV30
d_gene: .
abundance: many
CDR3nt: TGTGCCTGGAGTGTAGGGCAGGTTAATCAGCCCCAGCATTTT
CDR3aa: CAWSVGQVNQPQHF

j_gene: TRBJ1-1
v_gene: TRBV2
d_gene: .
abundance: many
CDR3nt: TGTGCCAGCAGTCTAACCGAGGACGGCCTGAACACTGAAGCTTTCTTT
CDR3aa: CASSLTEDGLNTEAFF

j_gene: TRBJ2-7
v_gene: TRBV27
d_gene: TRBD1
abundance: .
CDR3nt: TGTGCCAGCCAGGGGGTTGGGGGACGAGGAAGCTACGAGCAGTACTTC
CDR3aa: CASQGVGGRGSYEQYF

j_gene: TRBJ1-5
v_gene: TRBV6-1
d_gene: TRBD1
abundance: once
CDR3nt: TGTGCCAGCAGCGCGGGGAGGGGGCACAATCAGCCCCAGCATTTT
CDR3aa: CASSAGRGHNQPQHF

j_gene: TRBJ1-3
v_gene: TRBV6-1
d_gene: .
abundance: few
CDR3nt: TGTGCCAGCACTCAAGGATACTCTGGAAACACCATATATTTT
CDR3aa: CASTQGYSGNTIYF

j_gene: TRBJ1-6
v_gene: TRBV27
d_gene: .
abundance: few
CDR3nt: TGTGCCAGCAGTCCACGCATGTACCCGGGACCAAATTCACCCCTCCACTTT
CDR3aa: CASSPRMYPGPNSPLHF

j_gene: TRBJ1-1
v_gene: TRBV19
d_gene: TRBD1
abundance: few
CDR3nt: TGTGCCAGTAGACTGGGACAGCTAAACACTGAAGCTTTCTTT
CDR3aa: CASRLGQLNTEAFF

j_gene: TRBJ2-1
v_gene: TRBV6-1
d_gene: TRBD2
abundance: .
CDR3nt: TGTGCCAGCAGTTCACCGGGACTAGCGGCTCGTAAAGGGCAGTTCTTC
CDR3aa: CASSSPGLAARKGQFF